This T cell receptor (beta chain) originates from a study of identical twins. The germline V gene encodes CDR1 KGHSH and CDR2 LQKENI. The CDR3 runs to 12 residues. With 0 bases removed from V and 3 bases from J, the gap between germline ends came to 2 bases. MiXCR, applied by TCRdb to the 5' RACE reads, yields one record per CDR3 protein. This table has approximately 680,000 distinct CDR3 sequences, less than 9% appearing once. These data also formed part of another study, on yellow fever vaccine responses in identical twins.

The source material was PBMCs. The rearrangement joins TRBV18 to TRBJ1-1; D unresolved. This clonotype was sampled from a woman aged 18-29 years in good health. The DNA for the CDR3 is TGTGCCAGCTCACCACCGGACACTGAAGCTTTCTTT. Residues: CASSPPDTEAFF. Full variable domain (rest looked up from reference TRBV18 and TRBJ1-1): NAGVMQNPRHLVRRRGQEARLRCSPMKGHSHVYWYRQLPEEGLKFMVYLQKENIIDESGMPKERFSAEFPKEGPSILRIQQVVRGDSAAYFCASSPPDTEAFFGQGTRLTVV.